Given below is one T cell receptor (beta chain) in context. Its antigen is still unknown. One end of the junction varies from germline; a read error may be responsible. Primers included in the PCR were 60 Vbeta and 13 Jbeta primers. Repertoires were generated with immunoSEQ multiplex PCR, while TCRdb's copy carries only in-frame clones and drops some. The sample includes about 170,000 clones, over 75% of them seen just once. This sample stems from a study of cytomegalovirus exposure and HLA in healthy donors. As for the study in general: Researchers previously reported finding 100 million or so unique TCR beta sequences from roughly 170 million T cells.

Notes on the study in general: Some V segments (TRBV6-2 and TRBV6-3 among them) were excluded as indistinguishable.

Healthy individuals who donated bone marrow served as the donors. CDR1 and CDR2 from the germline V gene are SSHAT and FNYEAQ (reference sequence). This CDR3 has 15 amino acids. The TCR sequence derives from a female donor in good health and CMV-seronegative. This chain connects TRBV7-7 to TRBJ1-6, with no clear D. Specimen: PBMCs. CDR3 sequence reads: CASSLCQAPNSPLHF. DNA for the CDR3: TGTGCTAGCAGCTTATGTCAGGCCCCTAATTCACCCCTCCACTTT.